The next 11 T cell receptor beta chains were all read from a single sample in a study of T cell responses to AZD1222 COVID-19 vaccine. The protocol was immunoSEQ multiplex PCR, while the TCRdb copy is restricted to in-frame clones and leaves out a portion. The sample includes 150,000 or so clones, 92% of them seen just once. The source was peripheral blood, collected 28 days after the second AZD1222 dose. These receptors all stem from an adult who received the AZD1222 COVID-19 vaccine.

The rearrangement links TRBV10-3 to TRBJ2-7; no firm D call. CDR1 is ENHRY and CDR2 is SYGVKD in the germline V gene. With 11 bases removed from V and 6 bases from J, the gap between germline ends came to 23 bases. The CDR3 loop spans 14 amino acids. CDR3 DNA sequence: TGTGCCTTACACCGGATCCCGTATGTGGTCGAGCAGTACTTC. This sequence encodes CALHRIPYVVEQYF.

J is TRBJ2-1 and V is TRBV5-1; D is ambiguous. Germline loops: CDR1 SGHRS, CDR2 YFSETQ. V was pared by 4 bases and J by 1 base, with 12 bases between. CDR3 length: 15 amino acids. The chain's CDR3 is CASSPPSASYNEQFF. CDR3 DNA sequence: TGCGCCAGCAGCCCCCCTAGTGCTTCCTACAATGAGCAGTTCTTC.

The chain joins TRBV5-1 to TRBJ2-1, with TRBD1 matching 7 bases. CDR3 size: 14 residues. After removal of 3 bases from V and 9 bases from J, the junction contained 9 bases not matched to a gene. Germline lookup yields CDR1 SGHRS and CDR2 YFSETQ. The CDR3 nucleotides read TGCGCCAGCAGCTCGGGACAGATAGCTGGTGAGCAGTTCTTC. This gives the protein CASSSGQIAGEQFF.

CDR3 in amino acids: CASSRPGQGGSPLHF. DNA for the CDR3: TGTGCCAGCAGCAGACCTGGACAGGGGGGATCACCCCTCCACTTT. The V call is TRBV7-2, the J call TRBJ1-6, with TRBD1 identical over 10 bases. Germline values: CDR1 SGHTA, CDR2 FQGNSA. Trimming at V came to 5 bases and at J to 10 bases, leaving 8 bases not matched to a gene. This CDR3 comprises 15 residues.

This clone appeared once. The chain recombines TRBV10-2 with TRBJ2-3, with 10 nucleotides matching TRBD2. CDR1 and CDR2 (germline): WSHSY, SAAADI. The CDR3 contains 17 residues. V dropped 5 bases and J dropped 5; count of bases not matched to a gene: 13. CDR3 bases: TGCGCCAGCAGTAAACTTACTAGCGGGGCCCGCGGAGATACGCAGTATTTT. Encoded protein: CASSKLTSGARGDTQYF.

The chain links TRBV10-3 to TRBJ1-5; TRBD1 matches 7 bases. Per the germline V gene, CDR1 is ENHRY and CDR2 is SYGVKD. CDR3 length: 15 residues. Trimming cost V 4 bases and J 5 bases; bases outside gene matches: 8. CDR3 in amino acids: CAISAKGTADQPQHF. The DNA for the CDR3 is TGTGCCATCAGTGCCAAAGGGACAGCCGATCAGCCCCAGCATTTT.

This sequence joins TRBV6-1 and TRBJ1-5; D uncertain. Germline V gene data show CDR1 as MNHNS and CDR2 as SASEGT. Trimming shortened V by 3 bases and J by 7 bases, and 16 bases separated the two germline ends. This CDR3 is 15 amino acids long. The CDR3 nucleotides read TGTGCCAGCAGTGAGGTTAGTCTGGGAAACCAGCCCCAGCATTTT. Encoded protein: CASSEVSLGNQPQHF.

The V gene is TRBV5-1, the J gene TRBJ1-1; unclear D gene. Germline V gives CDR1 SGHRS, CDR2 YFSETQ. V shed 1 base and J shed 1 base, with 5 bases lying between them. This CDR3 region has 13 residues. The CDR3 loop reads CASSLIGNTEAFF. DNA for the CDR3: TGCGCCAGCAGCTTGATAGGGAACACTGAAGCTTTCTTT.

This sequence joins TRBV19 and TRBJ1-4; the D is unclear. The V end lost 6 bases, the J end lost 0 bases, and 11 bases lay between the germline ends. Germline V gene data show CDR1 as LNHDA and CDR2 as SQIVND (reference sequence). The CDR3 consists of 15 residues. The CDR3 region has the DNA TGTGCCAGTAGACCCGACCGGGCAACTAATGAAAAACTGTTTTTT. Its translation: CASRPDRATNEKLFF.

The chain combines TRBV7-3 with TRBJ2-3; the match to TRBD2 covers 7 bases. V lost 4 bases to trimming and J lost 6 bases; unmatched junction nucleotides: 7. Germline V gene sequence: CDR1 SGHTA, CDR2 FQGTGA. This CDR3 has 14 amino acids. The CDR3 DNA follows: TGTGCCAGCAGCTGGCGGGGGACTGACGATACGCAGTATTTT. Translation: CASSWRGTDDTQYF.

The CDR3 coding sequence is TGTGCCAGCTCAAGCTGGGACAGGGGACCGTACTTC. As protein: CASSSWDRGPYF. The chain joins TRBV18 to TRBJ2-7; 10 bases are shared with TRBD1. This CDR3 region has 12 residues. Germline V gene sequence: CDR1 KGHSH, CDR2 LQKENI. The J segment lost 12 bases and the V segment lost 5 bases, leaving 7 bases of the junction unmatched.